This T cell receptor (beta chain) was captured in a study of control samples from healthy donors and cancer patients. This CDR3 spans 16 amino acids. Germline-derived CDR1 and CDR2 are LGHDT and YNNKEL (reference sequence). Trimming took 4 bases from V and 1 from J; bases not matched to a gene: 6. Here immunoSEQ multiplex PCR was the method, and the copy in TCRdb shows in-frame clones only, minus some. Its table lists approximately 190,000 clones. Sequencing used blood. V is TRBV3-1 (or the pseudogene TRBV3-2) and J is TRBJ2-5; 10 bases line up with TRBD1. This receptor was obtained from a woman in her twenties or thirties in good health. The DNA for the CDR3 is TGTGCCAGCAGCCGCGGACAGGGGGGACTCCAAGAGACCCAGTACTTC. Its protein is CASSRGQGGLQETQYF.